This TCR beta chain was sequenced in a study of shared clonotypes between healthy human individuals. This CDR3 is 13 amino acids long. Germline V lookup: CDR1 SGHNT, CDR2 YYREEE (reference sequence). The V gene lost 4 bases and the J gene lost 0 bases, with 8 bases spanning the gap. Study-level results: Expectations were that clonotype sharing among donors would be affected by sequencing depth.

In regard to this clone: The antigen is not known.

Repertoires were generated with immunoSEQ multiplex PCR, while TCRdb's copy carries only in-frame clones and drops some. In the table there are around 480,000 clones, over 75% of which are singletons. The sequenced sample was PBMCs. The V gene is TRBV5-4, the J gene TRBJ2-7; D uncertain. This receptor was obtained from a woman in her 40s in good health. Some clones in this sample may be carry-over from other donors' samples. DNA of the CDR3: TGTGCCAGCAGCCTGAGCCACTCCTACGAGCAGTACTTC. Protein: CASSLSHSYEQYF.